The TCR beta chain described here comes from a study of blood T cells in healthy people across ages. This clonotype was seen just once. Then a second PCR, running roughly 7 to 11 cycles, was carried out with a sample-barcoded 5' primer and a J-beta primer mix. TCRdb processed the 5' RACE reads anew with MiXCR; each CDR3 protein has one entry. The sample yields about 670,000 distinct CDR3 sequences, roughly two fifths seen once. Germline V CDR1 and CDR2: MNHNS, SASEGT. The CDR3 spans 15 residues. Unmatched junction bases numbered 9, after V lost 6 bases and J lost 2 bases. This receptor was obtained from an elderly man in good health. Sequencing was done on a sample of blood. V gene TRBV6-1 combines with J gene TRBJ2-7, with 8 bases identical to TRBD2. The CDR3 loop reads CASSPRLANTYEQYF. The CDR3 coding sequence is TGTGCCAGCAGCCCGAGACTAGCGAATACCTACGAGCAGTACTTC.